The 28 T cell receptor beta chains below come from one sample, sequenced in a study of CD8 T cells in Susac syndrome. About 0.45 to 1 ug RNA was reverse transcribed with random hexamers. Via MiXCR, TCRdb re-called the immunoSEQ multiplex PCR reads, giving one row per CDR3 protein. The sample records a few hundred thousand distinct CDR3 sequences, more than 80% being singletons. Sample: CD8+ T cells from PBMCs. These receptors all come from a human donor with multiple sclerosis.

This chain links TRBV3-1 with TRBJ2-1, with 14 bases matching TRBD2. Germline V gene data show CDR1 as LGHDT and CDR2 as YNNKEL (reference sequence). CDR3 length: 16 amino acids. The junction had 7 bases not matched to a gene; V was cut back by 2 bases and J by 10 bases. Here the CDR3 DNA reads TGTGCCAGCAGCCAAACTGGGACTAGCGGGAGAAACGAGCAGTTCTTC. Encoded protein: CASSQTGTSGRNEQFF.

The rearrangement joins TRBV6-5 to TRBJ2-2, with D tentatively TRBD2 (6 bases). Germline lookup yields CDR1 MNHEY and CDR2 SVGAGI. V dropped 5 bases and J dropped 5 bases, with 15 bases sitting between them. The CDR3 totals 15 residues. CDR3 DNA sequence: TGTGCCAGCAGTAAAGGGGCGGGACCAACCGGGGAGCTGTTTTTT. Its protein is CASSKGAGPTGELFF.

The chain carries TRBV6-6 and TRBJ1-1; perhaps TRBD1 as D (6 bases). CDR3 length equals 13 residues. V shed 2 bases and J shed 10 bases, with 14 bases lying between them. CDR1 is MNHNY, CDR2 SVGAGI, per germline (reference sequence). The CDR3 protein is CASSYLGGNRAFF. In DNA, the CDR3 is TGTGCCAGCAGTTACCTAGGGGGTAATCGAGCTTTCTTT.

Regarding this clonotype: The germline gene is not matched at one end of the junction; a read error may be the cause. The chain is built from TRBV12-3 or TRBV12-4 and TRBJ2-7, with D maybe TRBD2 (6 bases). This CDR3 contains 16 residues. Here the CDR3 DNA reads TGTGCCAGCAGTTACCTTAGCGGACCCGCCTCCTACAAGCAGTACTTC. It yields the protein CASSYLSGPASYKQYF.

V is TRBV29-1 and J is TRBJ2-7; D tentatively fits TRBD1 or TRBD2 (5 bases each). The germline V gene has CDR1 SQVTM and CDR2 ANQGSEA. The V end lost 3 bases, the J end lost 4 bases, and 16 bases lay between the germline ends. The CDR3 sequence is 14 residues long. CDR3 nucleotide sequence: TGCAGCGTTGAGGTGAGGGACGAGGGATACGAGCAGTACTTC. Translating it yields CSVEVRDEGYEQYF.

The rearrangement joins TRBV30 to TRBJ1-1; a weak D match, TRBD1 (6 bases). The CDR3 totals 13 residues. CDR1 and CDR2 from the germline V gene are GTSNPN and SVGIG (reference sequence). V shed 3 bases and J shed 5 bases, with 13 bases lying between them. As DNA, the CDR3 is TGTGCCTGGAGCCCCCGGGGGCGGACTGAAGCTTTCTTT. Its translation: CAWSPRGRTEAFF. The whole variable domain, remainder taken from reference TRBV30 and TRBJ1-1, is SQTIHQWPATLVQPVGSPLSLECTVEGTSNPNLYWYRQAAGRGLQLLFYSVGIGQISSEVPQNLSASRPQDRQFILSSKKLLLSDSGFYLCAWSPRGRTEAFFGQGTRLTVV.

The J gene is TRBJ1-1, the V gene TRBV20-1; 8 bases match TRBD1. Germline CDR1 DFQATT, CDR2 SNEGSKA (reference sequence). The CDR3 is 15 amino acids. After removal of 7 bases from V and 1 base from J, the junction contained 11 bases not matched to a gene. The CDR3 loop reads CSVIRQGKGNTEAFF. In DNA, the CDR3 is TGCAGTGTCATACGACAGGGGAAGGGGAACACTGAAGCTTTCTTT.

The chain has TRBV6-6 and TRBJ2-1; D is unresolved. CDR1 is MNHNY, CDR2 SVGAGI, per germline (reference sequence). The CDR3 sequence is 15 residues long. V lost 10 bases and J lost 0, with 16 bases in between. The DNA of the CDR3 is TGTGCCATACTACCGCCCGGCGACTCCTACAATGAGCAGTTCTTC. Amino acids: CAILPPGDSYNEQFF.

This chain uses TRBV6-5 with TRBJ2-7; 8 positions match TRBD1. The trim removed 0 bases at V and 2 bases at J, leaving 3 bases unmatched. The CDR3 length is 15 residues. Looked up from germline, CDR1 is MNHEY and CDR2 is SVGAGI. The CDR3 region is CASSYSGTGTYEQYF. The CDR3, as DNA: TGTGCCAGCAGTTACTCCGGGACAGGTACCTACGAGCAGTACTTC.

The J gene is TRBJ2-2, the V gene TRBV2, with D maybe TRBD2 (5 bases). Germline V lookup: CDR1 SNHLY, CDR2 FYNNEI. Trimming cost V 11 bases and J 8 bases, with 27 bases left between them. The CDR3 consists of 16 residues. CDR3 sequence: CASHPRGGPRAGELFF. The CDR3 DNA reads as TGTGCCTCACACCCTCGTGGAGGCCCTCGAGCAGGGGAGCTGTTTTTT.

The chain carries TRBV20-1 and TRBJ1-1; D might be TRBD1 (5 bases). This CDR3 comprises 17 residues. V was clipped by 0 bases and J by 0 bases, with 17 bases between them. Germline assignment: CDR1 DFQATT and CDR2 SNEGSKA (reference sequence). The CDR3 DNA reads TGCAGTGCTAGAGATGGGACTGAAACAAGAGTGAACACTGAAGCTTTCTTT. This codes for CSARDGTETRVNTEAFF.

V is TRBV7-2 and J is TRBJ1-2, with TRBD1 matching 7 bases. The germline CDR1 and CDR2 sequences are SGHTA and FQGNSA. This CDR3 is 12 amino acids long. V lost 8 bases and J lost 8; bases outside the gene matches: 8. The CDR3 region has the DNA TGTGCCAGCCGGGACAGTAAGATCGGCTACACCTTC. Protein: CASRDSKIGYTF.

This rearrangement joins TRBV3-1 to TRBJ2-2; 10 bases map to TRBD2. V dropped 4 bases and J dropped 7; count of bases not matched to a gene: 9. From germline, CDR1 is LGHDT and CDR2 YNNKEL (reference sequence). The CDR3 runs 16 residues. The CDR3 region has the DNA TGTGCCAGCAGCCCCCGGTTAGCGGGAGGAGACGGGGAGCTGTTTTTT. Amino acid sequence: CASSPRLAGGDGELFF.

The gene calls are TRBV7-9 and TRBJ1-5; the match to TRBD1 covers 9 bases. The CDR3 runs 14 residues. J lost 4 bases, V lost 5 bases, and 3 bases had no gene match. CDR1 SEHNR and CDR2 FQNEAQ come from the germline V gene (reference sequence). The CDR3 loop is CASSHGTGNQPQHF. The CDR3 bases are TGTGCCAGCAGCCATGGGACAGGGAATCAGCCCCAGCATTTT. The full variable domain, its missing parts supplied by reference TRBV7-9 and TRBJ1-5, is DTGVSQNPRHKITKRGQNVTFRCDPISEHNRLYWYRQTLGQGPEFLTYFQNEAQLEKSRLLSDRFSAERPKGSFSTLEIQRTEQGDSAMYLCASSHGTGNQPQHFGDGTRLSIL.

This rearrangement joins TRBV20-1 to TRBJ1-4; D call uncertain. The CDR3 consists of 19 residues. CDR1 DFQATT and CDR2 SNEGSKA come from the germline V gene (reference sequence). V was shortened by 6 bases and J by 0 bases, with 26 bases between the two germline ends. CDR3 sequence (DNA): TGCAGTGCCGCCTATCGGGCAGGCGTTCCGTGGACAACTAATGAAAAACTGTTTTTT. Translating it yields CSAAYRAGVPWTTNEKLFF.

This CDR3 reads CSARVSGTDGYTF. The CDR3 DNA reads as TGCAGTGCTAGAGTCTCCGGGACGGATGGCTACACCTTC. The chain has TRBV20-1 and TRBJ1-2; a possible D gene is TRBD1 (5 bases). The CDR3 runs 13 residues. Germline lookup yields CDR1 DFQATT and CDR2 SNEGSKA (reference sequence). The V and J ends lost 1 base and 6 bases respectively, with 12 bases between them.

This clonotype was counted once. The chain joins TRBV15 to TRBJ1-1; possible D gene TRBD1, 5 bases. The CDR3 has 15 residues. The V gene lost 0 bases and the J gene lost 3 bases, with 11 bases spanning the gap. Germline V gene lookup returns CDR1 LNHNV and CDR2 YYDKDF (reference sequence). The CDR3, as DNA: TGTGCCACCAGCAGAGATCTGCAGGGTTACACTGAAGCTTTCTTT. As protein: CATSRDLQGYTEAFF.

The chain links TRBV27 to TRBJ1-2; D gene uncertain. The CDR3 loop spans 11 amino acids. Per the germline V gene, CDR1 is MNHEY and CDR2 is SMNVEV (reference sequence). V was pared by 2 bases and J by 8 bases, with 6 bases between. DNA of the CDR3: TGTGCCAGCAGTTTAGGGGAAGGCTACACCTTC. It is translated as CASSLGEGYTF.

The chain couples TRBV12-3 or TRBV12-4 to TRBJ2-5; TRBD1 matches at 8 bases. The CDR3 consists of 15 residues. Unmatched junction bases numbered 8, after V lost 6 bases and J lost 2 bases. The CDR3 region has the DNA TGTGCCAGCAGGGGGACAGGAGATACACAAGAGACCCAGTACTTC. This translates into CASRGTGDTQETQYF.

This clonotype appeared a few times. The rearrangement joins TRBV27 to TRBJ1-5; 8 bases line up with TRBD1. The CDR3 length is 17 residues. Germline V gene data show CDR1 as MNHEY and CDR2 as SMNVEV (reference sequence). With V trimmed by 4 bases and J by 0 bases, 8 bases remained unmatched. In nucleotides, the CDR3 is TGTGCCAGCAGTTCCGGACAGGGCCGGTATAGCAATCAGCCCCAGCATTTT. Its protein is CASSSGQGRYSNQPQHF.

The chain uses TRBV19 and TRBJ2-1, with 11 bases fitting TRBD2. Germline V gene sequence: CDR1 LNHDA, CDR2 SQIVND (reference sequence). J was trimmed by 6 bases and V by 4 bases; bases with no gene match: 2. The CDR3 runs to 14 residues. The CDR3 protein is CASSNSGRGNEQFF. DNA for the CDR3: TGTGCCAGTAGTAATAGCGGGAGGGGCAATGAGCAGTTCTTC.

V and J are TRBV9 and TRBJ2-5; unclear D gene. V lost 0 bases and J 2 bases, leaving 8 bases between the germline ends. Germline V gene lookup returns CDR1 SGDLS and CDR2 YYNGEE. This CDR3 is 14 amino acids long. CDR3 amino acids: CASSVEGLQETQYF. In DNA form, the CDR3 reads TGTGCCAGCAGCGTAGAAGGGCTTCAAGAGACCCAGTACTTC.

CDR3 amino acids: CASSQGTGRSEKLFF. The CDR3 nucleotides read TGTGCCAGCAGCCAAGGGACAGGGAGAAGTGAAAAACTGTTTTTT. The chain recombines TRBV14 with TRBJ1-4; the match to TRBD1 covers 8 bases. The V gene end was trimmed by 1 base and the J gene end by 7 bases; junction bases not matched to a gene: 5. Germline V gene data show CDR1 as SGHDN and CDR2 as FVKESK. This CDR3 region has 15 residues. Filled out from reference TRBV14 and TRBJ1-4, the complete variable domain reads EAGVTQFPSHSVIEKGQTVTLRCDPISGHDNLYWYRRVMGKEIKFLLHFVKESKQDESGMPNNRFLAERTGGTYSTLKVQPAELEDSGVYFCASSQGTGRSEKLFFGSGTQLSVL.

V is TRBV3-1 and J is TRBJ2-7; the D gene could be TRBD1 or TRBD2 (5 bases each). CDR1 and CDR2 from the germline V gene are LGHDT and YNNKEL (reference sequence). The CDR3 is 16 residues long. The V end lost 1 base, the J end lost 7 bases, and 20 bases lay between the germline ends. CDR3: CASSQVSSGTLGEQYF. For the CDR3, the DNA is TGTGCCAGCAGCCAAGTTAGCTCCGGGACGCTGGGAGAGCAGTACTTC.

The rearrangement uses TRBV4-1 and TRBJ2-1, with 16 bases fitting TRBD2. Germline-derived CDR1 and CDR2 are MGHRA and YSYEKL. Unmatched junction bases numbered 5, after V lost 0 bases and J lost 0 bases. This CDR3 comprises 20 residues. CDR3 in DNA: TGCGCCAGCAGCCAAGATCCGGGGACTAGCGGGGGGGCCTCCTACAATGAGCAGTTCTTC. This sequence encodes CASSQDPGTSGGASYNEQFF.

The rearrangement uses TRBV27 and TRBJ2-1; the D gene is possibly TRBD1 (6 bases). Germline-derived CDR1 and CDR2 are MNHEY and SMNVEV (reference sequence). V was clipped by 3 bases and J by 7 bases, with 19 bases between them. CDR3 length: 16 residues. Here the CDR3 reads CASSFSGTGKSNEQFF. CDR3 sequence (DNA): TGTGCCAGCAGTTTCTCCGGTACAGGGAAATCGAATGAGCAGTTCTTC.

The chain links TRBV3-1 to TRBJ1-1; the D is unclear. The germline V and J ends were trimmed by 4 bases and 1 base, with 10 bases remaining between them. Germline CDR1 is LGHDT and CDR2 is YNNKEL (reference sequence). The CDR3 is made up of 14 amino acids. This CDR3 reads CASSPGRQNTEAFF. Written as DNA, the CDR3 is TGTGCCAGCAGCCCCGGACGGCAGAACACTGAAGCTTTCTTT. The entire variable domain, with the rest obtained from reference TRBV3-1 and TRBJ1-1, is as follows: DTAVSQTPKYLVTQMGNDKSIKCEQNLGHDTMYWYKQDSKKFLKIMFSYNNKELIINETVPNRFSPKSPDKAHLNLHINSLELGDSAVYFCASSPGRQNTEAFFGQGTRLTVV.

The chain combines TRBV3-1 with TRBJ2-1; D possibly corresponds to TRBD1 (5 bases). The CDR3 is 14 residues long. Trimming shortened V by 3 bases and J by 1 base, and 7 bases separated the two germline ends. CDR1 is LGHDT and CDR2 is YNNKEL in the germline V gene (reference sequence). The CDR3: CASSHPGSYNEQFF. DNA for the CDR3: TGTGCCAGCAGCCATCCAGGGTCCTACAATGAGCAGTTCTTC.